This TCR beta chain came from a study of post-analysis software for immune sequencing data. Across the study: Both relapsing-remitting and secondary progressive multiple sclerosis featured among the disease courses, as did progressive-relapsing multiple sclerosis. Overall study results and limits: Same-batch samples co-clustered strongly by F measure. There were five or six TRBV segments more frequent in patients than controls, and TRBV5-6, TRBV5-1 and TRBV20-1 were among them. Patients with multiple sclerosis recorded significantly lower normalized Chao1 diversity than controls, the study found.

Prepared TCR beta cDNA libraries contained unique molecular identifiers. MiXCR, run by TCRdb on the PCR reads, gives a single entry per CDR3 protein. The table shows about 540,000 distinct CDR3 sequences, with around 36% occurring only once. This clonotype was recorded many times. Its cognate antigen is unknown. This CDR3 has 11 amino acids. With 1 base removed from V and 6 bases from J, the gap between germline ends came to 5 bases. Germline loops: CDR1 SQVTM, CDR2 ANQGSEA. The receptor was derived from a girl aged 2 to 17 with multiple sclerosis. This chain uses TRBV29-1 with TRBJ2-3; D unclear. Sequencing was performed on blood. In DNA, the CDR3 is TGCAGCGTTGAAGGGCACGATACGCAGTATTTT. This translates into CSVEGHDTQYF.